The entry below describes one TCR beta chain. Clones were sequenced by immunoSEQ multiplex PCR, and TCRdb holds only the in-frame ones, with some missing. The data hold about 16,000 clones, with 55% to 75% observed a single time. Germline V lookup: CDR1 SNHLY, CDR2 FYNNEI. The CDR3 length is 18 residues. Trimming at V came to 4 bases and at J to 7 bases, leaving 21 bases not matched to a gene. Documented treatment: treatment-naive control, cytoreductive nephrectomy. Control tumors came from several females and about a dozen males, aged about 35 to 82. The data are from a study of radiation and T cells in renal cell carcinoma.

This sequence joins TRBV2 and TRBJ1-2, with TRBD1 matching over 7 bases. The source is a man aged 35 to 55 with renal cell carcinoma. This specimen was tumor tissue, taken from a patient whose treatment was nephrectomy without radiotherapy. The CDR3 nucleotides read TGTGCCAGCAGTGGTCCCAACTATGGAAAGGGGGCATTATTTGGCTACACCTTC. Translated, it gives CASSGPNYGKGALFGYTF.